This TCR beta chain was documented in a study of CD8+CD57+ T cells in acquired aplastic anemia. For the study at large: Mean DNA quantity obtained from sorted CD4+ and CD8+ cells was about 3.2 ug.

CDR3 length equals 15 residues. Germline V gives CDR1 LNHNV, CDR2 YYDKDF (reference sequence). The germline V and J ends were trimmed by 0 bases and 6 bases, with 15 bases remaining between them. The patients chosen for sequencing had shown expansion of CD8+CD57+ cells (detected by flow cytometry). Study-level findings and limits: Patients and controls shared under 30 CD8+ CDR3 sequences, highly expressed in patients.

On this clonotype: The antigen is unknown.

Researchers used genomic DNA as the template to profile TCR beta VDJ and CDR3. TCRdb recomputed calls from the reads with MiXCR, one row per CDR3 protein. The sample yields roughly 200,000 distinct CDR3 sequences, 55% to 65% seen once. Sequencing was done on a sample of sorted CD4+, CD8+, or CD8+CD57+ T cells (not recorded which) from PBMCs. The V call is TRBV15, the J call TRBJ2-7, with D unclear. This clonotype was sampled from a human donor with aplastic anemia. The CDR3 region is CATSRDRAETSEQYF. In DNA form, the CDR3 reads TGTGCCACCAGCAGAGATCGGGCAGAAACGAGCGAGCAGTACTTC.